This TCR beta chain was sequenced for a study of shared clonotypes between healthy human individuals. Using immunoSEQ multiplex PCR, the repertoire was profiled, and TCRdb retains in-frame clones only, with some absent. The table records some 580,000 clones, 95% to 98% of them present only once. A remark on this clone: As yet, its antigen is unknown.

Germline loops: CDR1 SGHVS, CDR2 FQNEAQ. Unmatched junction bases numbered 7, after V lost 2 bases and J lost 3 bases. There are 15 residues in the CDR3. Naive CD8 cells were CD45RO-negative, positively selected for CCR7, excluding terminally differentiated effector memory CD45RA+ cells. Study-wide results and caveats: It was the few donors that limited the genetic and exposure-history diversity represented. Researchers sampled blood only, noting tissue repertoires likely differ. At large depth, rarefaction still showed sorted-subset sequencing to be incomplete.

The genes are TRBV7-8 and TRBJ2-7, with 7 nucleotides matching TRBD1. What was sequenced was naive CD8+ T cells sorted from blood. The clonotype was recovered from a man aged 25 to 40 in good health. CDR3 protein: CASSLPDRASYEQYF. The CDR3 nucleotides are TGTGCCAGCAGCTTACCTGACAGGGCCAGCTACGAGCAGTACTTC.